Listed here is a single TCR beta chain. A few counts support this clonotype. No antigen is known for it. Base qualities are missing; no much larger clone stands one base away. All donors were healthy Caucasians. The twin cohort consisted of three pairs of female monozygotic twins, all aged roughly 18 to 29 years. The RNA used for TCR libraries was isolated from peripheral blood mononuclear cells. Libraries were built with 5' RACE. TCRdb shows the sequencer as Illumina HiSeq 2000. A universal primer binding site was introduced by template switching, and a unique molecular identifier was present in the final cDNA, enabling accurate counting of TCR cDNA molecules. First-strand cDNA for TCR alpha and beta chains was synthesized from specific primers in the conserved constant-segment region. Each cDNA library was double barcoded, with a SMART-Mk sample barcode plus Illumina barcodes, to control for contamination. Two successive PCR steps introduced TruSeq adapter sequences along with Illumina sample barcodes. The Illumina HiSeq platform was used with custom primers to sequence TCR alpha and beta cDNA libraries. The authors processed their data as follows. MiGEC processed the raw reads to extract unique molecular identifiers, while MiXCR was used to determine the CDR3 positions. Recombination models were inferred per individual with the repgenHMM and IGoR tools using an EM algorithm. Shared clonotypes were analyzed with the tcR package in R, and sharing was normalized by the product of cloneset sizes. To study raw recombination free of thymic and clonal selection effects, out-of-frame nonproductive sequences were analyzed. TCRdb reanalyzed the raw reads on its own, using fastp at Q25 for trimming and MiXCR for clone calling, and kept in-frame beta chains. Duplicate CDR3 protein sequences are folded into a single record with the most common DNA and genes. The V and J calls reflect TCRdb's pipeline rather than the authors' work. The table for this sample lists roughly 700,000 distinct CDR3 sequences; over 8.5% of them were counted only once. Clones ranked in the top ten supply 0.75% to 1% of the sample.

The data stem from a study of identical twins (dated by TCRdb to the mid-2010s). Study-level background: To test whether fetal clonotypes persist, this study deep-sequenced TCR alpha and beta repertoires from monozygotic twins, from unrelated adults of various ages, and from cord blood. Replicate twin experiments were performed at different times using different library preparation protocols to rule out contamination. The investigation overall reported the following: The excess sharing between twins in beta out-of-frame sequences was weaker because fewer shared sequences reduced the signal-to-noise ratio. Zero-insertion analyses could be partly confounded by invariant T cells such as MAIT and iNKT, though diverse VJ usage argued against such confounding for most clonotypes. Fewer insertions were carried by abundant cord blood beta clonotypes, a similar but weaker trend appeared in young adult naive repertoires, and no such trend appeared in memory repertoires. In monozygotic twins, out-of-frame TCR alpha sharing was systematically underestimated by recombination models, although the models agreed with sharing between unrelated individuals. Compared with coincidental sharing between unrelated individuals, out-of-frame TCR alpha sequences shared between twins had an excess of sequences with low generation probability. Because the same donors could not be followed over many years, the conclusions relied on cross-sectional statistical analysis.

Reading from cysteine to phenylalanine, the CDR3 counts 19 amino acids. The retained sequence is limited to the CDR3, 57 bases, with the frame set at the first base. CDR1 and CDR2, per the germline V gene, are LGHNA and YSLEER. Germline trimming amounts to 0 bases on V and 6 bases on J, with 16 as the count of junction bases outside the gene matches. This sample also appeared in a second study, on yellow fever vaccine responses in identical twins. As that second study puts it: According to the authors, in identical twins the way T cells responded to vaccination appeared partly convergent and partly personalized. The study precisely tracked vaccine-responding T cell clones in identical twins.

Recombination joined TRBV4-3 with TRBJ2-3, with 9 middle bases fitting TRBD2. The sequence was obtained from a woman aged 18 to 35 in good health. The sequenced sample was PBMCs. The nucleotide sequence reads TGCGCCAGCAGCCAAGATCTAATAGTGTCTAGCGGGGATGGGGATACGCAGTATTTT. Its protein is CASSQDLIVSSGDGDTQYF.